This TCR beta chain emerged from a study of T cell responses to AZD1222 COVID-19 vaccine. Findings and caveats of the study: A rise in Spike-specific TCR breadth and depth followed two AZD1222 doses.

V dropped 4 bases and J dropped 4 bases, with 13 bases sitting between them. The CDR3 has 14 residues. The germline V gene has CDR1 SEHNR and CDR2 FQNEAQ (reference sequence). Libraries were prepared by immunoSEQ multiplex PCR; TCRdb keeps only in-frame clonotypes and omits some of them. The data show approximately 120,000 clones, roughly 88% seen once. A word on this clone: Its cognate antigen is unknown.

The V and J genes are TRBV7-9 and TRBJ1-1; D is perhaps TRBD1 (5 bases). The material was peripheral blood, obtained 28 days after the second AZD1222 dose. The source of this sequence is an adult who received the AZD1222 COVID-19 vaccine. The CDR3 loop is CASSSQSGGTEAFF. The CDR3 nucleotides are TGTGCCAGCAGCTCCCAGTCGGGGGGCACTGAAGCTTTCTTT.